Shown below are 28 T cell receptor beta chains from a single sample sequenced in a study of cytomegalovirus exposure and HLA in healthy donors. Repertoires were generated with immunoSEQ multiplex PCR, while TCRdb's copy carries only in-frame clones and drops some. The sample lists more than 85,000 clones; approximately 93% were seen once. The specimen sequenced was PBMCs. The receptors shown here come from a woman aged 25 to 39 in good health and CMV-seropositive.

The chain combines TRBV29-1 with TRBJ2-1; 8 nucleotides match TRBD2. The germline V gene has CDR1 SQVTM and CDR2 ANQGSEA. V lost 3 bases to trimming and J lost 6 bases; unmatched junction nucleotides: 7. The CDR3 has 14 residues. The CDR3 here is CSVDSLAGRNEQFF. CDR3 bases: TGCAGCGTTGATAGTCTAGCGGGTCGCAATGAGCAGTTCTTC.

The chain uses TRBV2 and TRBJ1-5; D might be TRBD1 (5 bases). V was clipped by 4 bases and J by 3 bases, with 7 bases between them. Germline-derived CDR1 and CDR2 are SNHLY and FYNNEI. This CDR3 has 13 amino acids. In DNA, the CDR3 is TGTGCCAGCAGTGGACAGATCAATCAGCCCCAGCATTTT. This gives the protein CASSGQINQPQHF. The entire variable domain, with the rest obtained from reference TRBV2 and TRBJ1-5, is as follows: EPEVTQTPSHQVTQMGQEVILRCVPISNHLYFYWYRQILGQKVEFLVSFYNNEISEKSEIFDDQFSVERPDGSNFTLKIRSTKLEDSAMYFCASSGQINQPQHFGDGTRLSIL.

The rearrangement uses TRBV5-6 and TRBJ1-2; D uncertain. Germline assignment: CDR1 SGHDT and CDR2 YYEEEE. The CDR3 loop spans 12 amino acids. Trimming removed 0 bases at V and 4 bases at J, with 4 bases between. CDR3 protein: CASSLDSYGYTF. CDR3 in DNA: TGTGCCAGCAGCTTGGACAGCTATGGCTACACCTTC.

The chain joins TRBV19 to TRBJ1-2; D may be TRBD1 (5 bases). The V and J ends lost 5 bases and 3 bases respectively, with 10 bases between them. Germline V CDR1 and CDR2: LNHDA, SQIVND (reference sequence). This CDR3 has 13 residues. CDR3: CASSFRVHYGYTF. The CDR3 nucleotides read TGTGCCAGTAGTTTCAGGGTTCACTATGGCTACACCTTC.

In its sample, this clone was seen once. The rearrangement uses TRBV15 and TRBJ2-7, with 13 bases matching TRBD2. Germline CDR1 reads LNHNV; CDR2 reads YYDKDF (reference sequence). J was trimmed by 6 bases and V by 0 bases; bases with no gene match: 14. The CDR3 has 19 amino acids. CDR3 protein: CATSRDWGRTSGSFAEQYF. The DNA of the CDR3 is TGTGCCACCAGCAGAGATTGGGGAAGGACTAGCGGGAGTTTCGCCGAGCAGTACTTC. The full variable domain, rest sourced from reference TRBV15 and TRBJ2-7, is DAMVIQNPRYQVTQFGKPVTLSCSQTLNHNVMYWYQQKSSQAPKLLFHYYDKDFNNEADTPDNFQSRRPNTSFCFLDIRSPGLGDTAMYLCATSRDWGRTSGSFAEQYFGPGTRLTVT.

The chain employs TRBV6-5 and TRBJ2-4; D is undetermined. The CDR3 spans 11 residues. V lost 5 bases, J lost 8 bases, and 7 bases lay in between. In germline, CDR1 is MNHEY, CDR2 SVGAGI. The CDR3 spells CASSNRDIQYF. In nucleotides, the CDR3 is TGTGCCAGCAGTAACCGGGACATTCAGTACTTC.

DNA for the CDR3: TGTGCCAGCAGTTTATCCCAGGTGATGAACACTGAAGCTTTCTTT. Protein product: CASSLSQVMNTEAFF. The chain employs TRBV27 and TRBJ1-1; D is uncertain. CDR1 MNHEY and CDR2 SMNVEV come from the germline V gene (reference sequence). Trimming cost V 0 bases and J 0 bases, with 8 bases left between them. The CDR3 runs to 15 residues.

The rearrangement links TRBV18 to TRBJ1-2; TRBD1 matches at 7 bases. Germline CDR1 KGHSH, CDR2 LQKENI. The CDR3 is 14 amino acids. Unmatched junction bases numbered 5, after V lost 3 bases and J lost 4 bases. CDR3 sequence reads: CASSPTGDLYGYTF. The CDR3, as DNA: TGTGCCAGCTCACCCACAGGGGATCTCTATGGCTACACCTTC.

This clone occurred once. CDR3 bases: TGTGCCAGCAGTGCCCAGTATAGCAATCAGCCCCAGCATTTT. Protein sequence: CASSAQYSNQPQHF. The chain employs TRBV6-1 and TRBJ1-5; no clear D. The CDR3 length is 14 residues. Deletions cut 4 bases from V and 0 bases from J, with 7 bases between. Per the germline V gene, CDR1 is MNHNS and CDR2 is SASEGT.

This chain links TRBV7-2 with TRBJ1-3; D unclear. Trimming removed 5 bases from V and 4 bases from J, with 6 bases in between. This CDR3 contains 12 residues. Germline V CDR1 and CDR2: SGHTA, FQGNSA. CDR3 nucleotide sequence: TGTGCCAGCAGCCCTTCGGGAAACACCATATATTTT. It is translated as CASSPSGNTIYF.

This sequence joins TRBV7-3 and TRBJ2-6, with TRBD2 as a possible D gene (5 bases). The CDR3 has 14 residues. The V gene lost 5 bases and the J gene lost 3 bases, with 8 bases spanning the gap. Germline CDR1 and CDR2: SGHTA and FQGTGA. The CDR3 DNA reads TGTGCCAGCAGCCGTACTAGTGGGGCCAACGTCCTGACTTTC. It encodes CASSRTSGANVLTF.

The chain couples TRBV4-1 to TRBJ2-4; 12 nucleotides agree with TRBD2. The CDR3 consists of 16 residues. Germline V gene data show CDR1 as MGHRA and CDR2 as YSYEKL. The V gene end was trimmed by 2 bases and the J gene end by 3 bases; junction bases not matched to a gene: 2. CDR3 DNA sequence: TGCGCCAGCAGCCAACCGACTAGCGGGAGCAAAAACATTCAGTACTTC. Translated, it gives CASSQPTSGSKNIQYF.

CDR3 sequence reads: CASSVATRGLAGANEQFF. The DNA for the CDR3 is TGTGCCAGCAGCGTAGCCACTAGGGGACTAGCGGGCGCCAATGAGCAGTTCTTC. The chain links TRBV9 to TRBJ2-1; 12 bases are a match to TRBD2. The CDR3 is 18 residues long. Per the germline V gene, CDR1 is SGDLS and CDR2 is YYNGEE. The V and J ends lost 0 bases and 6 bases, in that order; junction bases with no gene match: 10. The full variable domain, its missing parts supplied by reference TRBV9 and TRBJ2-1, is DSGVTQTPKHLITATGQRVTLRCSPRSGDLSVYWYQQSLDQGLQFLIQYYNGEERAKGNILERFSAQQFPDLHSELNLSSLELGDSALYFCASSVATRGLAGANEQFFGPGTRLTVL.

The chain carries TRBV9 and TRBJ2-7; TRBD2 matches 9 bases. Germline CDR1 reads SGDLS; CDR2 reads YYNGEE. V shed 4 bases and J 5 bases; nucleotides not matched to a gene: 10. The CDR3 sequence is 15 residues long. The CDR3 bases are TGTGCCAGCAGCTCCTCGGGACTAGCCTACAACGAGCAGTACTTC. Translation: CASSSSGLAYNEQYF.

The DNA for the CDR3 is TGTGCCTGGAGTGGTCTAGCAAAAAACATTCAGTACTTC. Protein: CAWSGLAKNIQYF. The rearrangement links TRBV30 to TRBJ2-4; D is possibly TRBD2 (5 bases). Germline assignment: CDR1 GTSNPN and CDR2 SVGIG (reference sequence). This CDR3 region has 13 residues. The ends were cut back, 1 base at V and 4 bases at J, with 8 bases in the middle.

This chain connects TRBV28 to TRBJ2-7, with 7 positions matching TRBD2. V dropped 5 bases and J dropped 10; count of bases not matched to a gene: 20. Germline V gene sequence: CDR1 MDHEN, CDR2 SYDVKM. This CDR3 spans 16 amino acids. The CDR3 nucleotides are TGTGCCAGCAGTCCGGACCTAAGCGGGGCCTCCTACCATCAGTACTTC. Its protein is CASSPDLSGASYHQYF.

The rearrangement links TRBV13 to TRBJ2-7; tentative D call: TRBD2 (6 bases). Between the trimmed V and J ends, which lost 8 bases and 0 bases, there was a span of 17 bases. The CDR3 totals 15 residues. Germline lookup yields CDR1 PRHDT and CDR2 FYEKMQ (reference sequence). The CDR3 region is CASAIGRKPSYEQYF. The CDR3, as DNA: TGTGCCAGCGCAATCGGGAGAAAACCCTCCTACGAGCAGTACTTC.

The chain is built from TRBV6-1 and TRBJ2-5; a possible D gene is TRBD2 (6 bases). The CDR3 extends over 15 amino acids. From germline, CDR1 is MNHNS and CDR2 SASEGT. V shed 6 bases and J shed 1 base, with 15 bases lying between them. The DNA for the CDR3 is TGTGCCAGCAGGCCAGATAGCGGTTTCCAAGAGACCCAGTACTTC. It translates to CASRPDSGFQETQYF.

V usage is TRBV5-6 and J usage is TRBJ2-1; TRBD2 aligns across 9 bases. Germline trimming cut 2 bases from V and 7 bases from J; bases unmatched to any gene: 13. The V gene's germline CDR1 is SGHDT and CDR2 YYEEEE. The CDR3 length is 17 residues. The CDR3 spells CASSFVAGVPGENEQFF. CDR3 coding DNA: TGTGCCAGCAGCTTCGTAGCGGGAGTCCCGGGCGAGAATGAGCAGTTCTTC. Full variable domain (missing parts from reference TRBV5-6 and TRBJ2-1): DAGVTQSPTHLIKTRGQQVTLRCSPKSGHDTVSWYQQALGQGPQFIFQYYEEEERQRGNFPDRFSGHQFPNYSSELNVNALLLGDSALYLCASSFVAGVPGENEQFFGPGTRLTVL.

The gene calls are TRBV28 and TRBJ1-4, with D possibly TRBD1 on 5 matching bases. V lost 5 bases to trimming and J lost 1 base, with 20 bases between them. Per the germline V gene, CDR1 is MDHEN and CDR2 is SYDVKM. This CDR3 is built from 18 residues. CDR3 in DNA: TGTGCCAGCAGTCCAATGGAAGGGGCATCCGGAACTAATGAAAAACTGTTTTTT. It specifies CASSPMEGASGTNEKLFF.

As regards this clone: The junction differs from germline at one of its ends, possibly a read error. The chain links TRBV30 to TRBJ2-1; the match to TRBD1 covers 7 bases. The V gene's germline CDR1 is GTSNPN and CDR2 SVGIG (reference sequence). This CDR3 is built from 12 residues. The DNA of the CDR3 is TGTGCCTGGATAGGACAGGTAGGGGAGCTGTTCTTC. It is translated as CAWIGQVGELFF.

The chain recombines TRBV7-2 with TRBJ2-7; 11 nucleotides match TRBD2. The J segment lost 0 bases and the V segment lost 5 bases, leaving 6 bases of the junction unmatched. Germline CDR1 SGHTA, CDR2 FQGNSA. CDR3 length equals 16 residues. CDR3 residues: CASSVTSGSFSYEQYF. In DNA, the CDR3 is TGTGCCAGCAGCGTCACTAGCGGGAGTTTCTCCTACGAGCAGTACTTC. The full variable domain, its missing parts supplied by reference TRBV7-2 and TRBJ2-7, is GAGVSQSPSNKVTEKGKDVELRCDPISGHTALYWYRQSLGQGLEFLIYFQGNSAPDKSGLPSDRFSAERTGGSVSTLTIQRTQQEDSAVYLCASSVTSGSFSYEQYFGPGTRLTVT.

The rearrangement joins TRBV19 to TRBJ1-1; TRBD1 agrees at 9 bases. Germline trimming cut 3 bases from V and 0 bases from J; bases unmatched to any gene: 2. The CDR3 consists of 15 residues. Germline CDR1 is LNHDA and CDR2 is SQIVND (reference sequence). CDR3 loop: CASSMGQGLNTEAFF. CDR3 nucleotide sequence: TGTGCCAGTAGTATGGGACAGGGTTTGAACACTGAAGCTTTCTTT.

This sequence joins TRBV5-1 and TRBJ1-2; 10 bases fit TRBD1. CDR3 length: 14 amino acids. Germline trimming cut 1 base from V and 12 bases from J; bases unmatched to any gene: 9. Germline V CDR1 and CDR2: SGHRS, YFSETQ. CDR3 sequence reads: CASSLLGTGEEDTF. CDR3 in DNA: TGCGCCAGCAGCTTGTTGGGGACAGGGGAAGAGGACACCTTC.

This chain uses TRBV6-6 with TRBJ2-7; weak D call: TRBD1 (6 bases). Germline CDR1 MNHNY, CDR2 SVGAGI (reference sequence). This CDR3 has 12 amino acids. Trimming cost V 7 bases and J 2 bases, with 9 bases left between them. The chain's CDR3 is CASKDSTYEQYF. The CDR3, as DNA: TGTGCCAGCAAGGACAGTACCTACGAGCAGTACTTC.

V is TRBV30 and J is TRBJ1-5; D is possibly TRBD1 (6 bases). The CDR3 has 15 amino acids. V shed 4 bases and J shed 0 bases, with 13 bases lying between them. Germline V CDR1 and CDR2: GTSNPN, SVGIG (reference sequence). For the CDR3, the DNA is TGTGCCTGGAACGGTAAGGACAGTAGCAATCAGCCCCAGCATTTT. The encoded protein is CAWNGKDSSNQPQHF.

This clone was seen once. CDR3 nucleotide sequence: TGTGCCAGTTCCCGGGGGGTCGGGGAGACCCAGTACTTC. Protein product: CASSRGVGETQYF. J is TRBJ2-5 and V is TRBV6-5, with TRBD2 matching 7 bases. V lost 9 bases and J lost 5; bases outside the gene matches: 9. This CDR3 is 13 amino acids long. Germline CDR1 is MNHEY and CDR2 is SVGAGI.

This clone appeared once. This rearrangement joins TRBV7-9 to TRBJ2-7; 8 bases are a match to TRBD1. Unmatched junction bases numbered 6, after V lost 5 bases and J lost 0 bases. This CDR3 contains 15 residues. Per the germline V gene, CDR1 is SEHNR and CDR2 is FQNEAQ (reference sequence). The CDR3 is CASSQDRVGSYEQYF. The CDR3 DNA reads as TGTGCCAGCAGCCAGGACAGGGTGGGCTCCTACGAGCAGTACTTC.